Listed here are 28 T cell receptor beta chains from one sample, sequenced in a study of post-analysis software for immune sequencing data. Study-level results: Five TRBV segments occurring more often in patients than controls included TRBV5-6, TRBV5-1 and TRBV20-1.

Researchers reported that TCR beta cDNA libraries carried unique molecular identifiers. TCRdb independently ran MiXCR on the PCR reads; one entry per CDR3 protein. The sample consists of about 800,000 distinct CDR3 sequences, about 27% of them appearing once. Their specific antigens are unknown. Sequenced material: blood. The receptors come from a girl aged 5 to 17 with multiple sclerosis.

The CDR3 bases are TGTGCCAGCAGCCAAAACGGGGGAGAATTAGGCTACACCTTC. Translated, it gives CASSQNGGELGYTF. The genes are TRBV7-2 and TRBJ1-2, with TRBD1 as a possible D gene (5 bases). The CDR3 is 14 amino acids. The germline V and J ends were trimmed by 5 bases and 8 bases, with 18 bases remaining between them. Germline CDR1 is SGHTA and CDR2 is FQGNSA. Full variable domain (missing parts from reference TRBV7-2 and TRBJ1-2): GAGVSQSPSNKVTEKGKDVELRCDPISGHTALYWYRQSLGQGLEFLIYFQGNSAPDKSGLPSDRFSAERTGGSVSTLTIQRTQQEDSAVYLCASSQNGGELGYTFGSGTRLTVV.

The V and J genes are TRBV7-2 and TRBJ2-1, with D tentatively TRBD2 (6 bases). There are 15 residues in the CDR3. Trimming took off 1 base at V and 7 bases at J, with 14 bases between the two ends. The V gene's germline CDR1 is SGHTA and CDR2 FQGNSA. The CDR3 loop reads CASSLGALALNEQFF. In nucleotides, the CDR3 is TGTGCCAGCAGCTTAGGGGCGCTAGCGCTGAATGAGCAGTTCTTC. Full variable domain (remainder filled in from reference TRBV7-2 and TRBJ2-1): GAGVSQSPSNKVTEKGKDVELRCDPISGHTALYWYRQSLGQGLEFLIYFQGNSAPDKSGLPSDRFSAERTGGSVSTLTIQRTQQEDSAVYLCASSLGALALNEQFFGPGTRLTVL.

This clonotype was counted only a few times. For the CDR3, the DNA is TGCAGCGTTGAAGATGGGACTAGCGGGGCCTTAGGGACGACGCAGTATTTT. This sequence encodes CSVEDGTSGALGTTQYF. V gene TRBV29-1 combines with J gene TRBJ2-3, with 13 bases matching TRBD2. The CDR3 has 17 residues. The V and J ends lost 0 bases and 9 bases, in that order; junction bases with no gene match: 12. Germline V lookup: CDR1 SQVTM, CDR2 ANQGSEA.

V usage is TRBV20-1 and J usage is TRBJ2-3; D is possibly TRBD2 (5 bases). The CDR3 length is 13 residues. The V end was cut by 1 base, the J end by 4 bases, with 9 bases between. The germline CDR1 and CDR2 sequences are DFQATT and SNEGSKA (reference sequence). The CDR3 nucleotides read TGCAGTGCTAGAGTACACGGGGCAGATACGCAGTATTTT. Its translation: CSARVHGADTQYF.

Only a few counts were recorded for this clonotype. This chain links TRBV3-1 with TRBJ2-5; D is undetermined. The CDR3 consists of 14 residues. The V end was cut by 2 bases, the J end by 3 bases, with 10 bases between. CDR1 and CDR2 (germline): LGHDT, YNNKEL (reference sequence). The CDR3 reads CASSQYGREETQYF. The CDR3 coding sequence is TGTGCCAGCAGCCAATACGGACGGGAAGAGACCCAGTACTTC.

This clonotype came up a few times. V usage is TRBV6-6 and J usage is TRBJ1-1, with unresolved D. V lost 6 bases, J lost 3 bases, and 17 bases lay in between. The CDR3 is 15 amino acids. Germline CDR1 reads MNHNY; CDR2 reads SVGAGI (reference sequence). CDR3 nucleotide sequence: TGTGCCAGCAGCCCTCAGTTCGGGAGTCACACTGAAGCTTTCTTT. Residues: CASSPQFGSHTEAFF.

The rearrangement links TRBV7-9 to TRBJ2-7, with D tentatively TRBD1 (6 bases). This CDR3 is 12 amino acids long. The ends were cut back, 3 bases at V and 10 bases at J, with 13 bases in the middle. The germline CDR1 and CDR2 sequences are SEHNR and FQNEAQ (reference sequence). The DNA of the CDR3 is TGTGCCAGCAGCTTCCCCGTGGGGGCTCAGTACTTC. The encoded protein is CASSFPVGAQYF.

This chain joins TRBV2 and TRBJ2-3; 9 positions match TRBD2. CDR3 size: 16 residues. Losses at the gene ends were 6 bases for V and 1 base for J; bases not matched to a gene: 8. CDR1 and CDR2 (germline): SNHLY, FYNNEI. The CDR3 spells CASRRRAGGGTDTQYF. The CDR3 bases are TGTGCCAGCAGAAGAAGAGCGGGAGGAGGCACAGATACGCAGTATTTT.

In its sample, this clonotype was seen a few times. The rearrangement uses TRBV20-1 and TRBJ1-1, with 9 bases fitting TRBD1. The CDR3 has 16 amino acids. V gave up 4 bases and J gave up 6 bases; unmatched junction bases: 15. Germline CDR1 and CDR2: DFQATT and SNEGSKA (reference sequence). CDR3 region: CSATRPGTGWDAEAFF. CDR3 sequence (DNA): TGCAGTGCTACACGTCCCGGGACAGGGTGGGACGCTGAAGCTTTCTTT.

This chain connects TRBV20-1 to TRBJ2-5; D unclear. V lost 4 bases and J lost 5, with 8 bases in between. The CDR3 covers 11 residues. The germline V gene encodes CDR1 DFQATT and CDR2 SNEGSKA (reference sequence). The CDR3 coding sequence is TGCAGTGCTAATTACGGGGAGACCCAGTACTTC. Translated: CSANYGETQYF.

V usage is TRBV20-1 and J usage is TRBJ2-1, with D possibly matching TRBD1 (6 bases). This CDR3 spans 11 amino acids. Germline CDR1 and CDR2: DFQATT and SNEGSKA (reference sequence). The V end lost 7 bases, the J end lost 9 bases, and 13 bases lay between the germline ends. In DNA form, the CDR3 reads TGCAGTGGGCAGGGGCAGGCTGAGCAGTTCTTC. Translation gives CSGQGQAEQFF.

This clonotype was seen only a few times. The chain joins TRBV4-3 to TRBJ2-2; 11 bases fit TRBD2. Germline V gene sequence: CDR1 LGHNA, CDR2 YSLEER. This CDR3 is 16 amino acids long. Trimming cost V 1 base and J 4 bases; bases outside gene matches: 2. The CDR3: CASSQVSGRATGELFF. The CDR3 DNA reads TGCGCCAGCAGCCAAGTTAGCGGGAGGGCCACCGGGGAGCTGTTTTTT.

The CDR3, as DNA: TGTGCCAGCAGTTTATTACGGACCTTTTGGGCGGGGGAAGGAGAGACCCAGTACTTC. It specifies CASSLLRTFWAGEGETQYF. V is TRBV28 and J is TRBJ2-5, with 7 bases identical to TRBD2. The CDR3 is 19 amino acids. V shed 1 base and J 4 bases; nucleotides not matched to a gene: 18. From germline, CDR1 is MDHEN and CDR2 SYDVKM.

This clonotype showed up just a few times. V usage is TRBV6-6 and J usage is TRBJ2-1; 11 positions agree with TRBD1. The CDR3 is 13 amino acids. Germline lookup yields CDR1 MNHNY and CDR2 SVGAGI (reference sequence). V gave up 6 bases and J gave up 10 bases; unmatched junction bases: 5. CDR3 loop: CASRRDRGNEQFF. The CDR3 DNA reads TGTGCCAGCAGACGGGACAGGGGGAACGAGCAGTTCTTC.

This clonotype came up many times. The chain couples TRBV20-1 to TRBJ2-7; no clear D. The CDR3 contains 11 residues. Deletions cut 3 bases from V and 0 bases from J, with 3 bases between. CDR1 DFQATT and CDR2 SNEGSKA come from the germline V gene (reference sequence). The CDR3 spells CSARVSYEQYF. As DNA, the CDR3 is TGCAGTGCTAGGGTCTCCTACGAGCAGTACTTC.

This clonotype was counted between two and nine times. V is TRBV20-1 and J is TRBJ2-7, with D hard to call. From germline, CDR1 is DFQATT and CDR2 SNEGSKA (reference sequence). V was clipped by 7 bases and J by 3 bases, with 16 bases between them. CDR3 size: 13 residues. CDR3 sequence reads: CSVQQPLHYEQYF. CDR3 coding DNA: TGCAGTGTCCAGCAACCCCTTCACTACGAGCAGTACTTC.

This clonotype has more than one count but fewer than ten. V is TRBV14 and J is TRBJ2-7; D might be TRBD1 (6 bases). Germline CDR1 SGHDN, CDR2 FVKESK. The CDR3 spans 15 residues. V lost 4 bases to trimming and J lost 7 bases, with 20 bases between them. The CDR3 region is CASSPEQGSVYEQYF. Written as DNA, the CDR3 is TGTGCCAGCAGCCCAGAACAGGGATCTGTTTATGAGCAGTACTTC.

A note on this clonotype: The junction shows a germline mismatch at one end, possibly a read error. The rearrangement joins TRBV11-2 to TRBJ2-1; TRBD2 might be the D (6 bases). The CDR3 totals 13 residues. Germline CDR1 and CDR2: SGHAT and FQNNGV. The CDR3 sequence: CASSIEGRRVQFF. The CDR3 DNA is TGTGCCAGCAGCATAGAAGGGAGGCGGGTGCAGTTCTTC.

The gene calls are TRBV7-8 and TRBJ2-4; D gene unclear. V was clipped by 5 bases and J by 0 bases, with 17 bases between them. This CDR3 is 17 amino acids long. CDR1 and CDR2 from the germline V gene are SGHVS and FQNEAQ. As DNA, the CDR3 is TGTGCCAGCAGCCCCCAGGCGCTGGAATTAGCCAAAAACATTCAGTACTTC. Protein product: CASSPQALELAKNIQYF.

In the case of this clonotype: Possible read error: a much larger clone is one base away. J is TRBJ1-5 and V is TRBV15; D perhaps matches TRBD1 (5 bases). Trimming left V 6 bases short and J 1 base short, with 7 bases between. The CDR3 sequence is 13 residues long. Germline loops: CDR1 LNHNV, CDR2 YYDKDF (reference sequence). DNA for the CDR3: TGTGCCACCAGTTGGGACAGCAATCAGCCCCAGCATTTT. This sequence encodes CATSWDSNQPQHF.

The sample holds a few counts of this clonotype. The chain has TRBV4-1 and TRBJ1-5, with 7 bases lining up with TRBD1. Per germline, CDR1 MGHRA and CDR2 YSYEKL. The V and J ends lost 3 bases and 1 base, in that order; junction bases with no gene match: 3. CDR3 length: 15 amino acids. The CDR3 here is CASSHRQGSNQPQHF. The CDR3 nucleotides are TGCGCCAGCAGCCACCGACAGGGAAGCAATCAGCCCCAGCATTTT.

The chain joins TRBV10-3 to TRBJ2-2; perhaps TRBD1 as D (6 bases). With 5 bases removed from V and 4 bases from J, the gap between germline ends came to 14 bases. Looked up from germline, CDR1 is ENHRY and CDR2 is SYGVKD. CDR3 length: 15 residues. DNA of the CDR3: TGTGCCATCAGTTCGGGACACCGAACCACCGGGGAGCTGTTTTTT. Its protein is CAISSGHRTTGELFF.

Regarding this clonotype: This may come from a read error, since a much larger clone is one base off. J is TRBJ2-1 and V is TRBV25-1, with D perhaps matching TRBD2 (6 bases). CDR1 and CDR2 (germline): MGHDK, SYGVNS. The CDR3 runs 14 residues. V shed 6 bases and J shed 9 bases, with 18 bases lying between them. CDR3 residues: CASRAAGTLPEQFF. CDR3 coding DNA: TGTGCCAGCAGGGCGGCAGGGACTCTCCCTGAGCAGTTCTTC.

This chain uses TRBV29-1 with TRBJ2-3; D gene uncertain. CDR3 length: 12 amino acids. CDR1 and CDR2 (germline): SQVTM, ANQGSEA. V was trimmed by 4 bases and J by 2 bases, leaving 7 bases between them. DNA for the CDR3: TGCAGCGTTGGAGCATACACAGATACGCAGTATTTT. This codes for CSVGAYTDTQYF.

This sequence joins TRBV7-2 and TRBJ1-2; D perhaps matches TRBD1 (6 bases). Germline CDR1 SGHTA, CDR2 FQGNSA. V was shortened by 3 bases and J by 5 bases, with 16 bases between the two germline ends. This CDR3 has 15 amino acids. The CDR3 DNA reads TGTGCCAGCAGCTTCGGGAAGGGGGTCAGATATGGCTACACCTTC. As protein: CASSFGKGVRYGYTF.

The chain couples TRBV7-8 to TRBJ2-7, with 7 bases that match TRBD1. The CDR3 is 12 residues long. The germline CDR1 and CDR2 sequences are SGHVS and FQNEAQ. With 5 bases clipped from V and 7 bases from J, the junction kept 5 bases outside the gene matches. CDR3 loop: CASSQTGREQYF. CDR3 nucleotides: TGTGCCAGCAGCCAGACAGGGCGTGAGCAGTACTTC.

There are many counts of this clonotype. V usage is TRBV5-1 and J usage is TRBJ2-3; no firm D call. The germline V and J ends were trimmed by 4 bases and 5 bases, with 17 bases remaining between them. The germline V gene encodes CDR1 SGHRS and CDR2 YFSETQ. This CDR3 contains 15 residues. CDR3 DNA: TGCGCCAGCAGCGCCCTAGGGCGGTGGGGAGATACGCAGTATTTT. The encoded protein is CASSALGRWGDTQYF.

This rearrangement joins TRBV20-1 to TRBJ1-2; a possible D gene is TRBD1 (5 bases). The CDR3 contains 13 residues. V lost 6 bases to trimming and J lost 2 bases, with 13 bases between them. Germline V gives CDR1 DFQATT, CDR2 SNEGSKA (reference sequence). CDR3 protein: CSARNGANYGYTF. The CDR3, as DNA: TGCAGTGCCAGGAACGGGGCCAACTATGGCTACACCTTC.